The 32 T cell receptor beta chains given below trace back to one sample, sequenced in a study of blood T cells in healthy people across ages. Primers used in a second PCR of roughly 6 to 11 cycles were a sample-barcoded 5' primer and a J-beta primer mix. TCRdb fed the 5' RACE reads into MiXCR, producing one record per CDR3 protein. Of about 1.5 million distinct CDR3 sequences listed, less than 45% are singletons. Specimen: blood. These TCRs come from a woman under 30 in good health.

This clonotype was found a few times. The V call is TRBV20-1, the J call TRBJ2-4; 8 nucleotides line up with TRBD2. Germline values: CDR1 DFQATT, CDR2 SNEGSKA (reference sequence). The CDR3 consists of 17 residues. The V gene end was trimmed by 0 bases and the J gene end by 0 bases; junction bases not matched to a gene: 7. The CDR3 is CSARDHLRGGAKNIQYF. Here the CDR3 DNA reads TGCAGTGCTAGAGATCACCTCCGGGGGGGAGCCAAAAACATTCAGTACTTC.

This clonotype was detected ten times or more. At one of its ends the junction is not consistent with the germline gene, which may arise from a read error. This chain connects TRBV7-2 to TRBJ2-1; no firm D call. Germline values: CDR1 SGHTA, CDR2 FQGNSA. The CDR3 is 13 residues long. This CDR3 is CASSLVLANEQFF. The CDR3, as DNA: TGCGCCAGCAGCTTGGTTTTAGCTAATGAGCAGTTCTTC. Using reference TRBV7-2 and TRBJ2-1 for the parts outside the CDR3, the full variable domain is GAGVSQSPSNKVTEKGKDVELRCDPISGHTALYWYRQSLGQGLEFLIYFQGNSAPDKSGLPSDRFSAERTGGSVSTLTIQRTQQEDSAVYLCASSLVLANEQFFGPGTRLTVL.

The gene calls are TRBV12-3 or TRBV12-4 and TRBJ2-4; D is perhaps TRBD2 (5 bases). V lost 5 bases and J lost 3, with 14 bases in between. CDR3 length: 15 residues. The CDR3 protein is CASSTGRGNKNIQYF. CDR3 DNA: TGTGCCAGCAGTACCGGTCGGGGAAACAAAAACATTCAGTACTTC.

This chain connects TRBV4-1 to TRBJ1-2; D remains unclear. The V and J ends lost 1 base and 7 bases respectively, with 13 bases between them. Germline assignment: CDR1 MGHRA and CDR2 YSYEKL. The CDR3 sequence is 14 residues long. In nucleotides, the CDR3 is TGCGCCAGCAGCCAAGTTAATCCGAATAGTGGCTACACCTTC. Its translation: CASSQVNPNSGYTF.

Ten or more counts support this clonotype. The gene calls are TRBV12-3 or TRBV12-4 and TRBJ2-1, with D perhaps assigned TRBD1 or TRBD2 (5 bases each). Trimming shortened V by 5 bases and J by 7 bases, and 9 bases separated the two germline ends. The CDR3 spans 12 residues. The CDR3 protein is CASSRGPNEQFF. The CDR3 nucleotides are TGTGCCAGCAGTCGGGGACCAAATGAGCAGTTCTTC.

The chain employs TRBV15 and TRBJ1-1; D is undetermined. Trimming cost V 8 bases and J 6 bases, with 19 bases left between them. The CDR3 has 14 residues. The germline V gene encodes CDR1 LNHNV and CDR2 YYDKDF (reference sequence). DNA for the CDR3: TGTGCCACCTCGGTAGACGCGTTGAGTGCTGAAGCTTTCTTT. Protein product: CATSVDALSAEAFF. Variable domain in full (rest from reference TRBV15 and TRBJ1-1): DAMVIQNPRYQVTQFGKPVTLSCSQTLNHNVMYWYQQKSSQAPKLLFHYYDKDFNNEADTPDNFQSRRPNTSFCFLDIRSPGLGDTAMYLCATSVDALSAEAFFGQGTRLTVV.

V usage is TRBV20-1 and J usage is TRBJ2-1, with 9 bases aligning to TRBD1. The J call may be wrong; the DNA end is better matched by TRBJ2-7. Germline loops: CDR1 DFQATT, CDR2 SNEGSKA (reference sequence). The CDR3 has 15 amino acids. The CDR3: CSATRQGGDYNEQYF. DNA of the CDR3: TGCAGTGCTACCAGACAGGGGGGGGACTACAATGAGCAGTACTTC.

This clonotype was seen more than once but under ten times. This rearrangement joins TRBV5-1 to TRBJ2-7; D is uncertain. The CDR3 has 13 amino acids. Between the trimmed V and J ends, which lost 3 bases and 4 bases, there was a span of 11 bases. CDR1 and CDR2 from the germline V gene are SGHRS and YFSETQ. The CDR3 sequence: CASSSSDGYEQYF. The CDR3, as DNA: TGCGCCAGCAGCTCATCGGACGGATACGAGCAGTACTTC.

This clonotype appeared once. V usage is TRBV4-3 and J usage is TRBJ2-3; possibly TRBD2 for D (6 bases). In germline, CDR1 is LGHNA, CDR2 YSLEER. V lost 4 bases and J lost 2, with 16 bases in between. CDR3 length equals 16 residues. The CDR3 is CASSRRAWRDTDTQYF. The CDR3 nucleotides read TGCGCCAGCAGCCGGAGGGCATGGCGGGACACAGATACGCAGTATTTT.

On this clonotype: A far bigger clonotype differs at one base, so this is likely a read error. The chain couples TRBV27 to TRBJ2-7, with a possible D match to TRBD1 (6 bases). The CDR3 has 14 residues. Germline lookup yields CDR1 MNHEY and CDR2 SMNVEV (reference sequence). Between the trimmed V and J ends, which lost 3 bases and 0 bases, there was a span of 9 bases. The CDR3 spells CASSFRDISYEQYF. CDR3 nucleotide sequence: TGTGCCAGCAGTTTCCGGGACATCTCCTACGAGCAGTACTTC.

The chain carries TRBV18 and TRBJ2-4, with 8 bases matching TRBD2. Gene TRBJ2-7 matches the end of the DNA better, so the J call may be wrong. Germline lookup yields CDR1 KGHSH and CDR2 LQKENI. This CDR3 contains 16 residues. CDR3 coding DNA: TGTGCCAGCTCACAAATAAGCGGGAGTCGGAGTTACGAGCAGTACTTC. Its translation is CASSQISGSRSYEQYF.

The CDR3 region has the DNA TGCAGTCCGTTGACTAGCGGGGGGCTGGAGACCCAGTTCTTC. Encoded protein: CSPLTSGGLETQFF. The chain has TRBV20-1 and TRBJ2-1, with 13 bases aligning to TRBD2. The ends lost 8 bases at V and 13 bases at J; junction bases unmatched: 14. The CDR3 is made up of 14 amino acids. Germline V gene sequence: CDR1 DFQATT, CDR2 SNEGSKA (reference sequence).

V gene TRBV18 combines with J gene TRBJ2-7; no clear D. The J call may be wrong; the DNA end is better matched by TRBJ2-5. The germline V gene encodes CDR1 KGHSH and CDR2 LQKENI. This CDR3 comprises 13 residues. The CDR3 protein is CASSPRIEETQYF. CDR3 DNA: TGTGCCAGCTCACCACGTATAGAAGAGACCCAGTACTTC.

The genes are TRBV7-8 and TRBJ1-1; 9 bases line up with TRBD1. V lost 0 bases and J lost 3; bases outside the gene matches: 11. The CDR3 extends over 18 amino acids. Per germline, CDR1 SGHVS and CDR2 FQNEAQ. The CDR3 reads CASSLALDRDRVDTEAFF. CDR3 nucleotides: TGTGCCAGCAGCTTAGCCCTGGACCGGGACAGGGTCGACACTGAAGCTTTCTTT.

The rearrangement joins TRBV28 to TRBJ2-3; D might be TRBD2 (6 bases). The ends were cut back, 4 bases at V and 0 bases at J, with 11 bases in the middle. This CDR3 is 15 amino acids long. Germline V CDR1 and CDR2: MDHEN, SYDVKM. CDR3: CASSSMDYSTDTQYF. Written as DNA, the CDR3 is TGTGCCAGCAGTTCCATGGACTACAGCACAGATACGCAGTATTTT.

The chain joins TRBV4-2 to TRBJ2-5; no firm D call. Germline assignment: CDR1 LGHNA and CDR2 YNFKEQ. The CDR3 is made up of 15 amino acids. V lost 1 base, J lost 0 bases, and 9 bases lay in between. In DNA, the CDR3 is TGTGCCAGCAGCCAAGGACCCGGGTACCAAGAGACCCAGTACTTC. This gives the protein CASSQGPGYQETQYF.

The sample holds a few counts of this clonotype. The chain combines TRBV6-2 or TRBV6-3 with TRBJ2-1, with D perhaps matching TRBD1 (5 bases). CDR1 and CDR2 from the germline V gene are MNHEY and SVGEGT. The CDR3 covers 14 residues. The V end was cut by 6 bases, the J end by 7 bases, with 16 bases between. The CDR3 here is CASSVIQGRNEQFF. CDR3 DNA: TGTGCCAGCAGCGTTATTCAGGGAAGGAATGAGCAGTTCTTC.

The chain carries TRBV7-6 and TRBJ1-2; D is unclear. Looked up from germline, CDR1 is SGHVS and CDR2 is FNYEAQ. The CDR3 has 12 amino acids. V lost 5 bases to trimming and J lost 4 bases, with 8 bases between them. The CDR3 reads CASSHGLYGYTF. The CDR3 DNA is TGTGCCAGCAGCCACGGTCTCTATGGCTACACCTTC.

In this sample, this clonotype turned up many times. The chain combines TRBV6-2 or TRBV6-3 with TRBJ1-5; D unclear. Germline CDR1 reads MNHEY; CDR2 reads SVGEGT. V gave up 3 bases and J gave up 4 bases, with 10 bases separating them. The CDR3 runs 14 residues. In DNA form, the CDR3 reads TGTGCCAGCAGTTATGTGTTCGGGAATCAGCCCCAGCATTTT. This translates into CASSYVFGNQPQHF.

This chain joins TRBV7-6 and TRBJ2-7; D not certain. The CDR3 extends over 10 amino acids. With 1 base removed from V and 12 bases from J, the gap between germline ends came to 7 bases. Germline lookup yields CDR1 SGHVS and CDR2 FNYEAQ. The CDR3 DNA is TGTGCCAGCAGCTTAGGTGTAGTGTACTTC. It encodes CASSLGVVYF.

The CDR3 reads CASSLSADSYNEQFF. As DNA, the CDR3 is TGTGCCAGCAGCTTGTCAGCAGACTCCTACAATGAGCAGTTCTTC. The V gene is TRBV7-2, the J gene TRBJ2-1, with D hard to call. The CDR3 contains 15 residues. The germline V and J ends were trimmed by 3 bases and 0 bases, with 9 bases remaining between them. Germline V gene sequence: CDR1 SGHTA, CDR2 FQGNSA. The variable domain in full, with the rest retrieved from reference TRBV7-2 and TRBJ2-1, is GAGVSQSPSNKVTEKGKDVELRCDPISGHTALYWYRQSLGQGLEFLIYFQGNSAPDKSGLPSDRFSAERTGGSVSTLTIQRTQQEDSAVYLCASSLSADSYNEQFFGPGTRLTVL.

Details on this clonotype: Possible read error: a much larger clone is one base away. J is TRBJ2-1 and V is TRBV7-9; D is unclear. The CDR3 is 12 residues long. With 5 bases removed from V and 11 bases from J, the gap between germline ends came to 13 bases. CDR1 SEHNR and CDR2 FQNEAQ come from the germline V gene (reference sequence). CDR3 amino acids: CASSPDNNQQFF. Written as DNA, the CDR3 is TGTGCCAGCAGCCCCGACAATAATCAGCAGTTCTTC. The full variable domain, its missing parts supplied by reference TRBV7-9 and TRBJ2-1, is DTGVSQNPRHKITKRGQNVTFRCDPISEHNRLYWYRQTLGQGPEFLTYFQNEAQLEKSRLLSDRFSAERPKGSFSTLEIQRTEQGDSAMYLCASSPDNNQQFFGPGTRLTVL.

This clonotype was counted between two and nine times. This chain connects TRBV20-1 to TRBJ2-3, with 12 bases aligning to TRBD2. Germline V gene data show CDR1 as DFQATT and CDR2 as SNEGSKA (reference sequence). This CDR3 region has 15 residues. The V and J ends lost 5 bases and 8 bases, in that order; junction bases with no gene match: 11. The CDR3 region is CSASPSGRAYGTQYF. In nucleotides, the CDR3 is TGCAGTGCTTCCCCTAGCGGGAGGGCTTATGGTACGCAGTATTTT.

This clonotype was counted ten times or more. The rearrangement links TRBV29-1 to TRBJ2-5; 7 bases map to TRBD1. CDR1 is SQVTM and CDR2 is ANQGSEA in the germline V gene. The length of the CDR3 is 15 residues. The ends lost 5 bases at V and 0 bases at J; junction bases unmatched: 9. The CDR3 loop is CSVPRQGTYQETQYF. CDR3 sequence (DNA): TGCAGCGTTCCTAGACAGGGCACGTACCAAGAGACCCAGTACTTC.

The chain uses TRBV9 and TRBJ2-7; D remains ambiguous. The CDR3 is 15 residues long. Germline V gives CDR1 SGDLS, CDR2 YYNGEE. Trimming stripped 0 bases from V and 2 bases from J, with 12 bases between. CDR3 protein: CASSVEHQPPYEQYF. In DNA form, the CDR3 reads TGTGCCAGCAGCGTAGAACACCAGCCACCCTACGAGCAGTACTTC.

This clonotype was picked up one time. The conserved phenylalanine or tryptophan normally closing the CDR3 is absent here, so this likely arose from a read error. This rearrangement joins TRBV7-3 to TRBJ2-1, with a tentative D call TRBD1 (5 bases). CDR1 is SGHTA and CDR2 is FQGTGA in the germline V gene. The CDR3 extends over 15 amino acids. Between the trimmed V and J ends, which lost 4 bases and 4 bases, there was a span of 14 bases. DNA of the CDR3: TGTGCCAGCAGCTCTTATTGGTCAGGGTACAATGAGCAGTTCTTA. Its protein is CASSSYWSGYNEQFL.

The V gene is TRBV21-1, the J gene TRBJ2-1. TRBV21-1 is assigned pseudogene status. The CDR3 is 17 residues long. The CDR3 spells CASSKRSVSSSYNEQFF. In DNA, the CDR3 is TGTGCCAGCAGCAAAAGATCAGTCAGCAGCTCCTACAATGAGCAGTTCTTC.

The gene calls are TRBV20-1 and TRBJ1-5, with D perhaps TRBD1 (6 bases). The V end lost 3 bases, the J end lost 6 bases, and 12 bases lay between the germline ends. The length of the CDR3 is 13 residues. Germline CDR1 reads DFQATT; CDR2 reads SNEGSKA (reference sequence). The CDR3 loop reads CSASSRGGQPQHF. The CDR3 DNA is TGCAGTGCTAGTTCCAGGGGCGGTCAGCCCCAGCATTTT.

V usage is TRBV6-5 and J usage is TRBJ1-4; 12 bases are a match to TRBD1. Germline values: CDR1 MNHEY, CDR2 SVGAGI. The CDR3 extends over 15 amino acids. With V trimmed by 6 bases and J by 6 bases, 5 bases remained unmatched. CDR3 coding DNA: TGTGCCAGCAGAGCACGGGACAGGGGGCATGAAAAACTGTTTTTT. It is translated as CASRARDRGHEKLFF.

The chain carries TRBV20-1 and TRBJ1-1, with D possibly being TRBD1 (6 bases). The V gene's germline CDR1 is DFQATT and CDR2 SNEGSKA (reference sequence). There are 13 residues in the CDR3. Between the trimmed V and J ends, which lost 4 bases and 0 bases, there was a span of 9 bases. The CDR3 DNA reads as TGCAGTGCTACCCGGGACATGAACACTGAAGCTTTCTTT. Encoded protein: CSATRDMNTEAFF.

A few counts support this clonotype. The CDR3 sequence: CASSQERDRGLNYGYTF. Here the CDR3 DNA reads TGTGCCAGCAGCCAAGAGAGGGACAGGGGGCTCAACTATGGCTACACCTTC. The chain uses TRBV14 and TRBJ1-2, with 12 positions matching TRBD1. The CDR3 loop spans 17 amino acids. V lost 0 bases, J lost 2 bases, and 4 bases stayed unmatched. Germline V lookup: CDR1 SGHDN, CDR2 FVKESK.

This chain connects TRBV24-1 to TRBJ2-5; TRBD2 might be the D (5 bases). Germline V gene lookup returns CDR1 KGHDR and CDR2 SFDVKD. The CDR3 is made up of 14 amino acids. Trimming removed 1 base from V and 4 bases from J, with 9 bases in between. CDR3 protein: CATSDFRRGETQYF. The DNA for the CDR3 is TGTGCCACCAGTGATTTCCGACGGGGAGAGACCCAGTACTTC.